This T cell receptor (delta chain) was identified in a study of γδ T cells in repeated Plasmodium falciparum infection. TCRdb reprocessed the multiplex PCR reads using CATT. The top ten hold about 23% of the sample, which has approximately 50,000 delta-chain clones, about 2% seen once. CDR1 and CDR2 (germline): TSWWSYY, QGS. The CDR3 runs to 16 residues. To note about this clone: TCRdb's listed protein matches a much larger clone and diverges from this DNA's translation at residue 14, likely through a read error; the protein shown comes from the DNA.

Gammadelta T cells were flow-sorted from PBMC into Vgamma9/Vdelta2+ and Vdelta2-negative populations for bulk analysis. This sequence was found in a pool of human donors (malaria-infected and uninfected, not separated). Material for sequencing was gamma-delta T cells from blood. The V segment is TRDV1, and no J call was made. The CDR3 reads CALGHMGLAQSRGPIF. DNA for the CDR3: TGTGCTCTTGGGCACATGGGTCTCGCCCAGTCGCGGGGACCCATCTTT.